At least ten counts were recorded for the clone carrying this T cell receptor (beta chain). No antigen is known for it. CDR1 is MNHNY and CDR2 is SVGAGI in the germline V gene (reference sequence). The V end was cut by 8 bases, the J end by 5 bases, with 22 bases between. CDR3 length: 15 residues. The record originates from a study of beta chain features in type 1 diabetes. Overall study context: There was similarity between patients and healthy donors in age, gender and cell yields. Points from the study as a whole: People with Type 1 diabetes carried modestly yet significantly shorter TCRB CDR3s in all four CD4+ subsets. Whether TCRB rearrangement is influenced by HLA type was left unresolved in this analysis.

All of the isolated RNA was reverse transcribed, so expressed TCRB transcripts were sequenced. Sequenced by immunoSEQ multiplex PCR; TCRdb stores in-frame clones only, minus some. In the table there are 200,000 to 250,000 clones, about 30% of which are singletons. This TCR came from a man aged 30 to 39 in good health. The chain combines TRBV6-6 with TRBJ2-7; TRBD1 is a possible D gene (5 bases). Source material: central memory CD4+ T cells from blood. CDR3 sequence: CASSPGARTRNEQYF. The CDR3 bases are TGTGCCAGCTCCCCTGGGGCCCGTACTCGGAACGAGCAGTACTTC.